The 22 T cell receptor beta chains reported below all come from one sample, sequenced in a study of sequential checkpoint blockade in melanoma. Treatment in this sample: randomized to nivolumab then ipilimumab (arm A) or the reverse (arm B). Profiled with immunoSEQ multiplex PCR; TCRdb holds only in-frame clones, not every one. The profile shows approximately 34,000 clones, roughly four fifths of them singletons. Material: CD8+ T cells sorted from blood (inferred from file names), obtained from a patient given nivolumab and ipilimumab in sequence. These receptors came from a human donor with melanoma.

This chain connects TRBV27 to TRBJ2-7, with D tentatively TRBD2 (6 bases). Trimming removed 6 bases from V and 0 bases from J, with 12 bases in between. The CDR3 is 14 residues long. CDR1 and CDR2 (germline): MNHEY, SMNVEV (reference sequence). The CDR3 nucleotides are TGTGCCAGCAGGTGGGCCGGGAGCTCCTACGAGCAGTACTTC. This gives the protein CASRWAGSSYEQYF.

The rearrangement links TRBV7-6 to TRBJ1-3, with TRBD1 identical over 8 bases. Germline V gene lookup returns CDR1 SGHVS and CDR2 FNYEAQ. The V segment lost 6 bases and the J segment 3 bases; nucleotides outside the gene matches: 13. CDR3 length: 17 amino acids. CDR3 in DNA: TGTGCCAGCAGTCTAGCCGGGGCCAGGGGGCTTGGAAACACCATATATTTT. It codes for CASSLAGARGLGNTIYF.

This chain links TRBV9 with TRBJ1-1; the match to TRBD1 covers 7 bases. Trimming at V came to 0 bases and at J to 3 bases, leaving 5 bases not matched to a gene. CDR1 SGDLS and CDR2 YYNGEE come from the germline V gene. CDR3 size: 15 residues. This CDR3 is CASSVAGTDYTEAFF. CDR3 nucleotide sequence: TGTGCCAGCAGCGTAGCCGGGACAGATTACACTGAAGCTTTCTTT.

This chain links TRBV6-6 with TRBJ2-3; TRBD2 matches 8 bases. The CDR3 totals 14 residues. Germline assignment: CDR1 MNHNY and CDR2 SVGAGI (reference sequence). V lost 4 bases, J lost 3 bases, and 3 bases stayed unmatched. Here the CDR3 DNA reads TGTGCCAGCAGTTCGGGACTAGGGACAGATACGCAGTATTTT. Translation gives CASSSGLGTDTQYF.

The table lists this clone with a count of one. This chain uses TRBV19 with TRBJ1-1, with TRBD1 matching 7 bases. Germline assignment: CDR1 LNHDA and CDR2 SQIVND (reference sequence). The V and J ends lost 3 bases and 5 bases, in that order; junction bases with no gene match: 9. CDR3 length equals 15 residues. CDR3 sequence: CASSMGEGAGTEAFF. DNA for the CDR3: TGTGCCAGTAGTATGGGAGAGGGGGCTGGGACTGAAGCTTTCTTT.

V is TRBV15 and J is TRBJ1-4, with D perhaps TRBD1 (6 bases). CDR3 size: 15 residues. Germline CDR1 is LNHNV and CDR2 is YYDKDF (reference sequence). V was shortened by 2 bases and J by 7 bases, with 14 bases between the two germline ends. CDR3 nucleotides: TGTGCCACCAGCAGAAATACAGGGTCGGGTGAAAAACTGTTTTTT. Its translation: CATSRNTGSGEKLFF.

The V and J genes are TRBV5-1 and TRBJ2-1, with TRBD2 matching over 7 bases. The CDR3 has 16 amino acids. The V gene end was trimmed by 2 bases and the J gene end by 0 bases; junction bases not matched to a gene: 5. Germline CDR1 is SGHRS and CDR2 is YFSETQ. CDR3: CASSFSGGLSYNEQFF. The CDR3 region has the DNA TGCGCCAGCAGCTTCTCGGGGGGTCTCTCCTACAATGAGCAGTTCTTC.

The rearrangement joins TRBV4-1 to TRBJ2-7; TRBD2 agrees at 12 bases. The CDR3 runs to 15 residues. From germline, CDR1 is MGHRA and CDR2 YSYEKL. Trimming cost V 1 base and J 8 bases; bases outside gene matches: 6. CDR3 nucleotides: TGCGCCAGCAGCCAAGGACTAGCGGGAGCATTGCAGCAGTACTTC. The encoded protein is CASSQGLAGALQQYF.

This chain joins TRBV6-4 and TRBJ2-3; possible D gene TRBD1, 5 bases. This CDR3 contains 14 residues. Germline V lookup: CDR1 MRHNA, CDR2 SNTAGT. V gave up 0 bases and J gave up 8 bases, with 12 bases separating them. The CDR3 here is CASSDSGAVGTQYF. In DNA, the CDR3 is TGTGCCAGCAGTGACTCAGGGGCCGTAGGTACGCAGTATTTT.

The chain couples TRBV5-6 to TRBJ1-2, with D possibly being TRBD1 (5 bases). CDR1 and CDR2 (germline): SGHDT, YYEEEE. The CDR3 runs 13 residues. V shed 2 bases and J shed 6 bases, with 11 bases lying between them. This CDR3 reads CASSLQVPHGYTF. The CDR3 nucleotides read TGTGCCAGCAGCTTACAGGTCCCCCATGGCTACACCTTC.

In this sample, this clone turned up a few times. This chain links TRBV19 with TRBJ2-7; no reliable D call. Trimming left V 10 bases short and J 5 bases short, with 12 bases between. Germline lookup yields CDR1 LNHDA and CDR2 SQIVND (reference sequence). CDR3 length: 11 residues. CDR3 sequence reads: CATTSGHEQYF. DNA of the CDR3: TGTGCCACCACGTCCGGTCACGAGCAGTACTTC.

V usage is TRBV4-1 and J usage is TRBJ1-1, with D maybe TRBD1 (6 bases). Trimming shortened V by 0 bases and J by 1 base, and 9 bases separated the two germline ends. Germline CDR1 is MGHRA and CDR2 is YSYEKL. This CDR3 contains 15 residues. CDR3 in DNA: TGCGCCAGCAGCCAAGAGTACAGGGAGAACACTGAAGCTTTCTTT. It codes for CASSQEYRENTEAFF.

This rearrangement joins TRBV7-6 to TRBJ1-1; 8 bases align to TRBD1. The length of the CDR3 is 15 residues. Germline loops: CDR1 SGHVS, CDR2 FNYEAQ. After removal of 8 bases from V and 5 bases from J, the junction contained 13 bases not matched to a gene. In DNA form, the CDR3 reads TGTGCCAGCGGAAAAGAACAGGGGGAGAGGACTGAAGCTTTCTTT. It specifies CASGKEQGERTEAFF.

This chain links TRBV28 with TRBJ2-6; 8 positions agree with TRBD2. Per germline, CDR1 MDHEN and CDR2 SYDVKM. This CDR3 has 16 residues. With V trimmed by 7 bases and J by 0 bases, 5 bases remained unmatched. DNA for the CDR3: TGTGCCAGCATAACTAGCGGTAGCTCTGGGGCCAACGTCCTGACTTTC. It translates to CASITSGSSGANVLTF.

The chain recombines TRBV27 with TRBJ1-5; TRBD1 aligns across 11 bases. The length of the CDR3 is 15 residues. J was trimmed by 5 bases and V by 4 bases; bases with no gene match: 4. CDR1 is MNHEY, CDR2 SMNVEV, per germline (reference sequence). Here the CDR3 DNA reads TGTGCCAGCAGTTCTCTGGACAGGGGGCATCAGCCCCAGCATTTT. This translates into CASSSLDRGHQPQHF.

The CDR3, as DNA: TGTGCCAGCAGCTCTACTGAAACTCCCTACGAGCAGTACTTC. Its protein product is CASSSTETPYEQYF. The V and J genes are TRBV4-2 and TRBJ2-7, with D hard to call. The V end lost 5 bases, the J end lost 2 bases, and 13 bases lay between the germline ends. Germline V gives CDR1 LGHNA, CDR2 YNFKEQ. The CDR3 runs 14 residues.

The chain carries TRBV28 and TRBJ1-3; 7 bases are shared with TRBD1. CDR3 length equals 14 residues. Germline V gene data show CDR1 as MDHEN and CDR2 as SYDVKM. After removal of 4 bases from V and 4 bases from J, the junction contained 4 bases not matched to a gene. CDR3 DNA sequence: TGTGCCAGCAGTTACAGGGGCTTAGGAAACACCATATATTTT. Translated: CASSYRGLGNTIYF. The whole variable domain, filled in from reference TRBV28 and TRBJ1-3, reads DVKVTQSSRYLVKRTGEKVFLECVQDMDHENMFWYRQDPGLGLRLIYFSYDVKMKEKGDIPEGYSVSREKKERFSLILESASTNQTSMYLCASSYRGLGNTIYFGEGSWLTVV.

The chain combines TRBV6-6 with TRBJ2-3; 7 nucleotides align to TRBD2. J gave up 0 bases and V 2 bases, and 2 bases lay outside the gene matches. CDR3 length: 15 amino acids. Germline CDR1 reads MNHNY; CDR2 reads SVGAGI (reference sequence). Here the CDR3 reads CASSYLAESTDTQYF. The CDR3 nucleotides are TGTGCCAGCAGTTACCTAGCGGAGAGCACAGATACGCAGTATTTT.

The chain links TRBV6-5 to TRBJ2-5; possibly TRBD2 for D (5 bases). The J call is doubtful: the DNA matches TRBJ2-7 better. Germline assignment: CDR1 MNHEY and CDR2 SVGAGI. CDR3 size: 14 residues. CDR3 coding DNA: TGTGCCAGCAGTTACCGCTCGGGGAACTACGAGCAGTACTTC. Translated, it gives CASSYRSGNYEQYF.

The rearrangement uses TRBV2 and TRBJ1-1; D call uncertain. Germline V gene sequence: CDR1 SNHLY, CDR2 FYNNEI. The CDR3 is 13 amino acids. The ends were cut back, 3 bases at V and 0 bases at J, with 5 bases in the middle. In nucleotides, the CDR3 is TGTGCCAGCAGTGACACGGTGAACACTGAAGCTTTCTTT. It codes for CASSDTVNTEAFF.

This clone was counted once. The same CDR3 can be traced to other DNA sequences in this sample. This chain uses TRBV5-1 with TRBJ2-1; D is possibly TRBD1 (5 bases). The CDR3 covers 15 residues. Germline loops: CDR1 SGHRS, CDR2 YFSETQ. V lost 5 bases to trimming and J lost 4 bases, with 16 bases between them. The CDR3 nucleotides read TGCGCCAGCAGTTCCGGTACAGGTGATTACAATGAGCAGTTCTTC. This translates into CASSSGTGDYNEQFF. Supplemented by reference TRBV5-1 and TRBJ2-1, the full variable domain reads KAGVTQTPRYLIKTRGQQVTLSCSPISGHRSVSWYQQTPGQGLQFLFEYFSETQRNKGNFPGRFSGRQFSNSRSEMNVSTLELGDSALYLCASSSGTGDYNEQFFGPGTRLTVL.

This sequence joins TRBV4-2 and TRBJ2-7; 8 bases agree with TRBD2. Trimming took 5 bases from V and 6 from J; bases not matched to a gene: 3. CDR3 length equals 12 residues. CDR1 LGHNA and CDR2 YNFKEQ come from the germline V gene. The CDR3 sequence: CASSFGGGEQYF. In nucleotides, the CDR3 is TGTGCCAGCAGCTTCGGGGGGGGCGAGCAGTACTTC.